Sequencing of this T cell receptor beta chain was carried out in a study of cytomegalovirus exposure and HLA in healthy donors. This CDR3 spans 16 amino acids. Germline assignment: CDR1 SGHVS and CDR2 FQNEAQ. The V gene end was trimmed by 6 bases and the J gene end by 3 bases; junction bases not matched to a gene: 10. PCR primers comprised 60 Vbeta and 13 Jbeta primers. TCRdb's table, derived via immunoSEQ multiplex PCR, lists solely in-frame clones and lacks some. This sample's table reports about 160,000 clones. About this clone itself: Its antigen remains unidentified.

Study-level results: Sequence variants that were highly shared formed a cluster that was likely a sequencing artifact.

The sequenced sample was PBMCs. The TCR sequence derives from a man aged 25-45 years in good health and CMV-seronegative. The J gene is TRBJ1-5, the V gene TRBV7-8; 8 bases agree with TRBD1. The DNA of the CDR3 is TGTGCCAGCAGTTCTAAACAGGGGGTCCCCAATCAGCCCCAGCATTTT. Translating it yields CASSSKQGVPNQPQHF.